Given below is one TCR beta chain in context. The antigen is undetermined. Trimming removed 5 bases at V and 1 base at J, with 12 bases between. CDR3 length: 15 residues. Looked up from germline, CDR1 is SGHNT and CDR2 is YENEEA. This entry is derived from a study of shared clonotypes between healthy human individuals. Each sorted subset replicate got 200 ng genomic DNA, tens of thousands of genomes. The assay was immunoSEQ multiplex PCR, and TCRdb's table has in-frame clones only and misses some. The profile shows around 580,000 clones, about 98% of them singletons. CD8 cells regarded as naive lacked CD45RO, were positively chosen for CCR7, and omitted terminally differentiated effector memory CD45RA+ cells. Donors had no recently reported acute infections or vaccinations and were HIV-negative. Study conclusions and caveats: Depth was large, yet rarefaction showed that sorted-subset sequencing was incomplete. Researchers found naive subsets generally carried larger estimated richness than memory subsets.

V usage is TRBV11-3 and J usage is TRBJ2-1, with D unclear. Sample: naive CD8+ T cells sorted from blood. The receptor was isolated from a man aged 25 to 45 in good health. CDR3 in amino acids: CASSPTFESYNEQFF. In DNA, the CDR3 is TGTGCCAGCAGCCCTACTTTTGAGTCCTACAATGAGCAGTTCTTC.